These 23 T cell receptor beta chains share one sample of origin, sequenced in a study of PD-1 blockade in classical Hodgkin lymphoma. In every patient, relapse followed autologous stem cell transplantation, while exposure to brentuximab vedotin differed. Assay used: immunoSEQ multiplex PCR; TCRdb lists only in-frame clones, some missing. The table lists roughly 96,000 clones, 89% of them singletons. Sequencing used peripheral blood mononuclear cells (PBMCs), obtained before the second cycle of nivolumab. The receptor set was obtained from a human donor with classical Hodgkin lymphoma.

The J gene is TRBJ2-2, the V gene TRBV5-1, with D perhaps matching TRBD2 (6 bases). Germline assignment: CDR1 SGHRS and CDR2 YFSETQ. Trimming removed 0 bases at V and 4 bases at J, with 10 bases between. The CDR3 length is 15 residues. CDR3 in amino acids: CASSLDGSRTGELFF. CDR3 DNA sequence: TGCGCCAGCAGCTTGGACGGGAGTCGCACCGGGGAGCTGTTTTTT.

The chain recombines TRBV6-5 with TRBJ2-3; 7 bases match TRBD1. V lost 0 bases and J lost 3; bases outside the gene matches: 6. Germline-derived CDR1 and CDR2 are MNHEY and SVGAGI. The CDR3 contains 16 residues. CDR3 DNA: TGTGCCAGCAGTTACTCGGGGGCAGGGGGAACAGATACGCAGTATTTT. Its translation is CASSYSGAGGTDTQYF.

Only one count was recorded for this clone. The CDR3 DNA is TGTGCCAGCAGCTTAGAGCGGGAGGATCTCGAGCAGTACTTC. This translates into CASSLEREDLEQYF. V and J are TRBV7-8 and TRBJ2-7; 9 bases agree with TRBD2. V gave up 1 base and J gave up 6 bases; unmatched junction bases: 4. CDR3 size: 14 residues. Germline V lookup: CDR1 SGHVS, CDR2 FQNEAQ.

Only one count was recorded for this clone. The rearrangement links TRBV2 to TRBJ1-5, with D possibly being TRBD1 (5 bases). Germline CDR1 and CDR2: SNHLY and FYNNEI. V was clipped by 9 bases and J by 6 bases, with 21 bases between them. The CDR3 has 15 residues. CDR3 amino acids: CASDRGAGISQPQHF. The CDR3 DNA sequence: TGTGCCAGTGACCGGGGAGCAGGGATAAGTCAGCCCCAGCATTTT.

This clone occurred once. The chain recombines TRBV7-9 with TRBJ2-3; no clear D. CDR1 is SEHNR and CDR2 is FQNEAQ in the germline V gene (reference sequence). The CDR3 extends over 14 amino acids. Trimming removed 0 bases from V and 6 bases from J, with 10 bases in between. The chain's CDR3 is CASSLATGADTQYF. DNA for the CDR3: TGTGCCAGCAGCTTAGCGACTGGTGCCGATACGCAGTATTTT.

The chain carries TRBV5-6 and TRBJ1-1; D perhaps matches TRBD1 (6 bases). Trimming left V 1 base short and J 5 bases short, with 12 bases between. The CDR3 has 14 residues. Germline CDR1 reads SGHDT; CDR2 reads YYEEEE. The CDR3 nucleotides read TGTGCCAGCAGCTTGCCAGGGGTGGGGACTGAAGCTTTCTTT. It specifies CASSLPGVGTEAFF.

This chain joins TRBV30 and TRBJ2-3; D might be TRBD1 (5 bases). There are 16 residues in the CDR3. V gave up 3 bases and J gave up 0 bases, with 16 bases separating them. Germline V gives CDR1 GTSNPN, CDR2 SVGIG (reference sequence). CDR3 residues: CAWSDRQRSSTDTQYF. For the CDR3, the DNA is TGTGCCTGGAGCGACCGACAGAGATCTAGCACAGATACGCAGTATTTT.

The V call is TRBV4-2, the J call TRBJ2-2; tentatively, D is TRBD2 (7 bases). CDR3 size: 19 residues. The V end was cut by 0 bases, the J end by 5 bases, with 22 bases between. CDR1 LGHNA and CDR2 YNFKEQ come from the germline V gene. CDR3 loop: CASSQEDAWTSRGTGELFF. CDR3 DNA: TGTGCCAGCAGCCAAGAGGACGCCTGGACTAGTAGGGGGACCGGGGAGCTGTTTTTT.

The V and J genes are TRBV28 and TRBJ2-5; D might be TRBD1 or TRBD2, each matching 5 bases. Deletions cut 2 bases from V and 7 bases from J, with 20 bases between. Germline CDR1 and CDR2: MDHEN and SYDVKM. The CDR3 contains 16 residues. The CDR3 spells CASSLDRDEPRGTQYF. The CDR3 DNA follows: TGTGCCAGCAGTTTAGATAGGGACGAACCACGTGGGACCCAGTACTTC.

The chain combines TRBV28 with TRBJ1-2, with D possibly being TRBD1 (6 bases). Germline-derived CDR1 and CDR2 are MDHEN and SYDVKM. This CDR3 has 13 amino acids. V was cut by 6 bases and J by 6 bases, with 14 bases left in between. The CDR3 is CASRSGTLHGYTF. The CDR3 DNA sequence: TGTGCCAGCAGGTCCGGGACACTTCATGGCTACACCTTC.

The chain uses TRBV5-4 and TRBJ1-1; D not resolved. Germline CDR1 is SGHNT and CDR2 is YYREEE (reference sequence). There are 16 residues in the CDR3. V was pared by 2 bases and J by 1 base, with 15 bases between. This CDR3 reads CASSFTLTRQNTEAFF. As DNA, the CDR3 is TGTGCCAGCAGCTTTACGTTGACAAGGCAGAACACTGAAGCTTTCTTT.

This sequence joins TRBV6-5 and TRBJ2-7, with D uncertain. Per the germline V gene, CDR1 is MNHEY and CDR2 is SVGAGI. Between the trimmed V and J ends, which lost 2 bases and 7 bases, there was a span of 12 bases. This CDR3 is 13 amino acids long. The CDR3 reads CASSYRAMVEQYF. CDR3 sequence (DNA): TGTGCCAGCAGTTACCGGGCCATGGTGGAGCAGTACTTC.

This chain connects TRBV10-1 to TRBJ1-2; no reliable D call. The V gene's germline CDR1 is WNHNN and CDR2 SYGVQD (reference sequence). This CDR3 comprises 13 residues. Trimming removed 3 bases at V and 2 bases at J, with 7 bases between. The DNA for the CDR3 is TGCGCCAGCAGTGAACAGCTGAACTATGGCTACACCTTC. Encoded protein: CASSEQLNYGYTF.

The rearrangement joins TRBV28 to TRBJ2-3; a weak D match, TRBD2 (6 bases). Looked up from germline, CDR1 is MDHEN and CDR2 is SYDVKM. The ends were cut back, 1 base at V and 0 bases at J, with 11 bases in the middle. This CDR3 spans 16 amino acids. CDR3 coding DNA: TGTGCCAGCAGTTTATTTGGACGGGGGAGCACAGATACGCAGTATTTT. Amino acids: CASSLFGRGSTDTQYF.

The chain combines TRBV5-5 with TRBJ1-1; the D is unclear. The CDR3 extends over 16 amino acids. Germline V gene data show CDR1 as SGHKS and CDR2 as YYEKEE (reference sequence). The germline V and J ends were trimmed by 0 bases and 4 bases, with 16 bases remaining between them. DNA of the CDR3: TGTGCCAGCAGCTTGGCCAGTGGGCCCGTATCCACTGAAGCTTTCTTT. Amino acid sequence: CASSLASGPVSTEAFF.

The chain couples TRBV6-5 to TRBJ2-1; 10 bases agree with TRBD1. Germline V gene sequence: CDR1 MNHEY, CDR2 SVGAGI. The V segment lost 6 bases and the J segment 5 bases; nucleotides outside the gene matches: 7. The CDR3 runs 15 residues. The CDR3 sequence: CASRRDRGEHNEQFF. The CDR3 DNA reads as TGTGCCAGCAGGAGGGACAGGGGTGAGCACAATGAGCAGTTCTTC.

The genes are TRBV28 and TRBJ2-1; no clear D gene. Trimming shortened V by 8 bases and J by 7 bases, and 15 bases separated the two germline ends. The CDR3 extends over 13 amino acids. Germline V gives CDR1 MDHEN, CDR2 SYDVKM. CDR3 coding DNA: TGTGCCAGCCGACCGGCTGCTATTAATGAGCAGTTCTTC. Translation: CASRPAAINEQFF. Together with reference TRBV28 and TRBJ2-1, the CDR3 gives the full variable domain: DVKVTQSSRYLVKRTGEKVFLECVQDMDHENMFWYRQDPGLGLRLIYFSYDVKMKEKGDIPEGYSVSREKKERFSLILESASTNQTSMYLCASRPAAINEQFFGPGTRLTVL.

This rearrangement joins TRBV6-1 to TRBJ2-7; 7 bases fit TRBD2. CDR3 length: 15 amino acids. After removal of 6 bases from V and 4 bases from J, the junction contained 12 bases not matched to a gene. Germline CDR1 MNHNS, CDR2 SASEGT. CDR3 DNA: TGTGCCAGCAGACACCTAGCGGACCGCGGATACGAGCAGTACTTC. It is translated as CASRHLADRGYEQYF.

This clone was picked up one time. This chain connects TRBV2 to TRBJ2-6; D ambiguous. The germline V gene has CDR1 SNHLY and CDR2 FYNNEI. The CDR3 runs 15 residues. The V end was cut by 6 bases, the J end by 0 bases, with 9 bases between. CDR3 sequence: CASRVEVSGANVLTF. The CDR3 bases are TGTGCCAGCAGGGTAGAGGTCTCTGGGGCCAACGTCCTGACTTTC.

The chain employs TRBV6-6 and TRBJ2-5, with 12 bases fitting TRBD2. V shed 4 bases and J 5 bases; nucleotides not matched to a gene: 5. This CDR3 contains 15 residues. Germline-derived CDR1 and CDR2 are MNHNY and SVGAGI (reference sequence). CDR3 protein: CASSSTSGSGETQYF. The CDR3 DNA follows: TGTGCCAGCAGTTCGACTAGCGGGAGTGGTGAGACCCAGTACTTC.

This clone turned up a few times. V is TRBV4-1 and J is TRBJ1-5; 7 bases map to TRBD1. The J segment lost 7 bases and the V segment lost 3 bases, leaving 9 bases of the junction unmatched. The CDR3 covers 15 residues. The germline V gene encodes CDR1 MGHRA and CDR2 YSYEKL. This chain's CDR3 is CASSQGQSPAQPQHF. The CDR3, as DNA: TGCGCCAGCAGCCAGGGACAGTCCCCTGCCCAGCCCCAGCATTTT.

The chain is built from TRBV2 and TRBJ2-7; D is undetermined. V was shortened by 6 bases and J by 2 bases, with 20 bases between the two germline ends. The germline V gene encodes CDR1 SNHLY and CDR2 FYNNEI. There are 16 residues in the CDR3. This CDR3 reads CASRKGPGLQTYEQYF. In DNA, the CDR3 is TGTGCCAGCAGGAAGGGCCCCGGGCTCCAGACCTACGAGCAGTACTTC.

The chain employs TRBV29-1 and TRBJ1-1; D possibly corresponds to TRBD1 (5 bases). This CDR3 is 16 amino acids long. Deletions cut 3 bases from V and 2 bases from J, with 19 bases between. The germline V gene has CDR1 SQVTM and CDR2 ANQGSEA. In nucleotides, the CDR3 is TGCAGCGTTGAGGGGGGGACGGCAATTGAAAACACTGAAGCTTTCTTT. Translation gives CSVEGGTAIENTEAFF.